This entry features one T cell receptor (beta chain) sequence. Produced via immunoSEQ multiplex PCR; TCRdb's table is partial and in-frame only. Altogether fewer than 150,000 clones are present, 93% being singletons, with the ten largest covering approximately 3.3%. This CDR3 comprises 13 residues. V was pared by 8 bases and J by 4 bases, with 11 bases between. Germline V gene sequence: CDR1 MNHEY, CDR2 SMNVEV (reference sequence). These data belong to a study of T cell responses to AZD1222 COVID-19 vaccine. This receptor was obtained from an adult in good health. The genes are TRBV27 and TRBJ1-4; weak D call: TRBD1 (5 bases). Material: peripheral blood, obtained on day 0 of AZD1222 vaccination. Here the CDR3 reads CASARQSNEKLFF. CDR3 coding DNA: TGTGCCAGCGCCAGACAGAGTAATGAAAAACTGTTTTTT. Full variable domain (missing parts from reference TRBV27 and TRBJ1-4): EAQVTQNPRYLITVTGKKLTVTCSQNMNHEYMSWYRQDPGLGLRQIYYSMNVEVTDKGDVPEGYKVSRKEKRNFPLILESPSPNQTSLYFCASARQSNEKLFFGSGTQLSVL.